This T cell receptor beta chain stems from a study of shared clonotypes between healthy human individuals. Generated by immunoSEQ multiplex PCR, the TCRdb table keeps only in-frame clones and is missing some. Altogether approximately 2,300,000 clones are present, around 93% being singletons, with the ten largest covering approximately 0.4%. There are 10 residues in the CDR3. The V end lost 11 bases, the J end lost 5 bases, and 9 bases lay between the germline ends. The germline CDR1 and CDR2 sequences are SNHLY and FYNNEI. The receptor was isolated from a man between 18 and 29 years old in good health. Some clones in this sample may be carry-over from other donors' samples. The gene calls are TRBV2 and TRBJ2-5; D is uncertain. Sequencing input: naive CD4+ T cells from PBMCs. Subset given: CD45RA+ positively selected. The CDR3 sequence: CARQRETQYF. As DNA, the CDR3 is TGTGCCCGCCAGAGGGAGACCCAGTACTTC. Full variable domain (outside the CDR3, taken from reference TRBV2 and TRBJ2-5): EPEVTQTPSHQVTQMGQEVILRCVPISNHLYFYWYRQILGQKVEFLVSFYNNEISEKSEIFDDQFSVERPDGSNFTLKIRSTKLEDSAMYFCARQRETQYFGPGTRLLVL.